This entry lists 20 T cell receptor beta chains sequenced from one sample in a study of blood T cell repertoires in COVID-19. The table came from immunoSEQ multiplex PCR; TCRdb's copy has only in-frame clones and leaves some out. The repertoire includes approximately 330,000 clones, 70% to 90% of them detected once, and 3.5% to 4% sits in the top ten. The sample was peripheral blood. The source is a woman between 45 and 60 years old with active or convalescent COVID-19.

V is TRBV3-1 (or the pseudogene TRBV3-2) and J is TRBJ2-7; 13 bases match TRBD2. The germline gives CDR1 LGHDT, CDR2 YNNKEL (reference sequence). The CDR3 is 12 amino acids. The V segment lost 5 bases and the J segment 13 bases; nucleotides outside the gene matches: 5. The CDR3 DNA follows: TGTGCCAGCAGCTGGGGGACTAGCGGGACTTACTTC. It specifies CASSWGTSGTYF.

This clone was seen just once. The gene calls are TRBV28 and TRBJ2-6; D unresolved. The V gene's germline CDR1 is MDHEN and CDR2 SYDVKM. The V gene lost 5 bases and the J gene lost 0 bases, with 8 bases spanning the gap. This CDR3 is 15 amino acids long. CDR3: CASSTPLSGANVLTF. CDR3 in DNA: TGTGCCAGCAGTACACCCCTCTCTGGGGCCAACGTCCTGACTTTC.

CDR3 residues: CASSLIMAPRVYEQYF. In nucleotides, the CDR3 is TGTGCCAGCAGTTTAATTATGGCCCCTCGGGTCTACGAGCAGTACTTC. The rearrangement uses TRBV27 and TRBJ2-7; D is uncertain. The germline gives CDR1 MNHEY, CDR2 SMNVEV (reference sequence). The CDR3 consists of 16 residues. V was clipped by 2 bases and J by 3 bases, with 17 bases between them.

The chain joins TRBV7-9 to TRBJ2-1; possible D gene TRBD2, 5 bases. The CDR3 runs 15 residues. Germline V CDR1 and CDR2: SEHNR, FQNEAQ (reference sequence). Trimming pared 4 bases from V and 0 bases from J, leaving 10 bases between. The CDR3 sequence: CASSWLGSSYNEQFF. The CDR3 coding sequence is TGTGCCAGCAGCTGGCTGGGGAGCTCCTACAATGAGCAGTTCTTC.

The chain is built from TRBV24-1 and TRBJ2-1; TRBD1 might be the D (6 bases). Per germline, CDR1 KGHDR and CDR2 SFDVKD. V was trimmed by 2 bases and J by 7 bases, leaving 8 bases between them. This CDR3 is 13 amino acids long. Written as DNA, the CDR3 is TGTGCCACCAGTGATTATGGACAGAATGAGCAGTTCTTC. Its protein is CATSDYGQNEQFF.

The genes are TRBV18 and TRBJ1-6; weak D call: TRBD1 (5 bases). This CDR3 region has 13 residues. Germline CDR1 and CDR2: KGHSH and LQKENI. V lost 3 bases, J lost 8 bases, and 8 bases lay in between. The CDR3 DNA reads TGTGCCAGCTCACCGGGGCCCTATTCACCCCTCCACTTT. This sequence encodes CASSPGPYSPLHF.

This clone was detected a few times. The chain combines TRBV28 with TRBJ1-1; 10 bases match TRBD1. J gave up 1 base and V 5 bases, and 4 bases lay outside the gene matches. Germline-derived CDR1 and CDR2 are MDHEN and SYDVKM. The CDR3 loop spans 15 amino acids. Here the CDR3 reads CASSRQGAGNTEAFF. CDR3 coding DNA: TGTGCCAGCAGTCGACAGGGGGCCGGGAACACTGAAGCTTTCTTT.

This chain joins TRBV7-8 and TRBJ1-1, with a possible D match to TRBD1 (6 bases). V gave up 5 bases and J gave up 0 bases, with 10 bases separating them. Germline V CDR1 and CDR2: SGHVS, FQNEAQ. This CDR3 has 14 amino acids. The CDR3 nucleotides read TGTGCCAGCAGCAGACAGGAAGTGAACACTGAAGCTTTCTTT. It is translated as CASSRQEVNTEAFF.

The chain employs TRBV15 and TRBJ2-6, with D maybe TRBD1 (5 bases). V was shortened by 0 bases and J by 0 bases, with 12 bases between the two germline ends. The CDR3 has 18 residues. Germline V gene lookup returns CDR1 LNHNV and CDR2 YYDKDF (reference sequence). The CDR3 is CATSRDRQSLSGANVLTF. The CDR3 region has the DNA TGTGCCACCAGCAGAGACCGACAGTCCCTCTCTGGGGCCAACGTCCTGACTTTC. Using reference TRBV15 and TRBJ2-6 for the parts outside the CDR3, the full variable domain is DAMVIQNPRYQVTQFGKPVTLSCSQTLNHNVMYWYQQKSSQAPKLLFHYYDKDFNNEADTPDNFQSRRPNTSFCFLDIRSPGLGDTAMYLCATSRDRQSLSGANVLTFGAGSRLTVL.

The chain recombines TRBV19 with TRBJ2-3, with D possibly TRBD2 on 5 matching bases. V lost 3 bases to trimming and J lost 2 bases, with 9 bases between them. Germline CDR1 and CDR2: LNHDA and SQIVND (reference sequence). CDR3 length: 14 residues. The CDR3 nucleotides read TGTGCCAGTAGTATTACGGGGATCACAGATACGCAGTATTTT. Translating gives CASSITGITDTQYF.

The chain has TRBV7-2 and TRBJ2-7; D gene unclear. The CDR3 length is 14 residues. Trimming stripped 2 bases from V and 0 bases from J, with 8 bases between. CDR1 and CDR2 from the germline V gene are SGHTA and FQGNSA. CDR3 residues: CASSLSRSSYEQYF. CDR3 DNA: TGTGCCAGCAGCTTATCCCGGAGCTCCTACGAGCAGTACTTC.

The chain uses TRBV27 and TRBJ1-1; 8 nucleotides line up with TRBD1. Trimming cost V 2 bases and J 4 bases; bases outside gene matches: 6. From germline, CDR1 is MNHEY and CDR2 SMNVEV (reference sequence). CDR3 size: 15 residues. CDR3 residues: CASSLQGASSTEAFF. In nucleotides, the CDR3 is TGTGCCAGCAGTTTACAGGGGGCGAGTTCCACTGAAGCTTTCTTT.

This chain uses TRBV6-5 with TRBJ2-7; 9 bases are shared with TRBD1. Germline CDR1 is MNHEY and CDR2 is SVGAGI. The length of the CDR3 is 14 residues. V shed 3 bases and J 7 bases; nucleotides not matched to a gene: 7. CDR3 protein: CASSYGTGISEQYF. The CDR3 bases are TGTGCCAGCAGTTATGGGACAGGGATCTCGGAGCAGTACTTC.

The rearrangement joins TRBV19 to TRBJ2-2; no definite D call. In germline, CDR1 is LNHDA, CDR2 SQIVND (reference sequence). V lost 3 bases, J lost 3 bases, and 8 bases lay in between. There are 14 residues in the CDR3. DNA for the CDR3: TGTGCCAGTAGTATGGGCATGCACACCGGGGAGCTGTTTTTT. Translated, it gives CASSMGMHTGELFF. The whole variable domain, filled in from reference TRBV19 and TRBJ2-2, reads DGGITQSPKYLFRKEGQNVTLSCEQNLNHDAMYWYRQDPGQGLRLIYYSQIVNDFQKGDIAEGYSVSREKKESFPLTVTSAQKNPTAFYLCASSMGMHTGELFFGEGSRLTVL.

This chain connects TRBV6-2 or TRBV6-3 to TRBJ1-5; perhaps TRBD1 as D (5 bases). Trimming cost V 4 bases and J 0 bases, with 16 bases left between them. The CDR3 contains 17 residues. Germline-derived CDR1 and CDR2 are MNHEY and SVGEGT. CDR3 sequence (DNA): TGTGCCAGCAGTTCCGATCTCCCAGGGTTTAGCAATCAGCCCCAGCATTTT. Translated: CASSSDLPGFSNQPQHF.

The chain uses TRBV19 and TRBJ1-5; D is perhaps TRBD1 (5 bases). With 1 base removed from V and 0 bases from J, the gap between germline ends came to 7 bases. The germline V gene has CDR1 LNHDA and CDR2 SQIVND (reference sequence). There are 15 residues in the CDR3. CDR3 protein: CASSIVGDSNQPQHF. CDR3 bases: TGTGCCAGTAGTATAGTAGGGGATAGCAATCAGCCCCAGCATTTT. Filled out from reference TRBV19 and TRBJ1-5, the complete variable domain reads DGGITQSPKYLFRKEGQNVTLSCEQNLNHDAMYWYRQDPGQGLRLIYYSQIVNDFQKGDIAEGYSVSREKKESFPLTVTSAQKNPTAFYLCASSIVGDSNQPQHFGDGTRLSIL.

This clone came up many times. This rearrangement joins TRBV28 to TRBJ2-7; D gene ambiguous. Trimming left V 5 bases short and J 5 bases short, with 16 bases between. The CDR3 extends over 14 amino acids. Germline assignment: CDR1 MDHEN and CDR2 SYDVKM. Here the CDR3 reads CASSLRLLVDEQYF. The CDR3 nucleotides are TGTGCCAGCAGTCTCAGACTCCTCGTGGACGAGCAGTACTTC.

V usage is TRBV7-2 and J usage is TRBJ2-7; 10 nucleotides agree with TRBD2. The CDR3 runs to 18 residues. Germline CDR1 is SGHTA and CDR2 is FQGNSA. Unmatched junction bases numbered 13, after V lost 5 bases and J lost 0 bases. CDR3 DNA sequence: TGTGCCAGCAGCCGTCCCCCTAGCGGGAGTGTCAGCTCCTACGAGCAGTACTTC. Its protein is CASSRPPSGSVSSYEQYF.

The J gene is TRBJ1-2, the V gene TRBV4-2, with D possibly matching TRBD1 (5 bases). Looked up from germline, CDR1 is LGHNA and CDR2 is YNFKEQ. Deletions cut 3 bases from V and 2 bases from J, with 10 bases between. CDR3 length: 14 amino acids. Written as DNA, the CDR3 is TGTGCCAGCAGCCACATACAGGACAACTATGGCTACACCTTC. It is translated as CASSHIQDNYGYTF.

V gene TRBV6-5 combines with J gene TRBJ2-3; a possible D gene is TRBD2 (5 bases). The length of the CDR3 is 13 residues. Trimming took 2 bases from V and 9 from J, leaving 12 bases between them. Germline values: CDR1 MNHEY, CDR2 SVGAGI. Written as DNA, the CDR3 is TGTGCCAGCAGTTACGAGGGTTTGGGGACGCAGTATTTT. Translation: CASSYEGLGTQYF.